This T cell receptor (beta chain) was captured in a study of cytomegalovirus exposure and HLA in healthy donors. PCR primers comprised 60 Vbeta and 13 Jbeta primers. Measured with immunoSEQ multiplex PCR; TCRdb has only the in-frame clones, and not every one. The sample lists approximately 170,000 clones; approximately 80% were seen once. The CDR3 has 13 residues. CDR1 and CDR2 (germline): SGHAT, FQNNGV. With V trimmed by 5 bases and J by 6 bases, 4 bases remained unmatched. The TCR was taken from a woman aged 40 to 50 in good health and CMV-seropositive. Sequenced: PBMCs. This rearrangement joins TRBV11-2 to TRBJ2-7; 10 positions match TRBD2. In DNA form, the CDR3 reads TGTGCCAGCAGCCGATCTAGCGGGAGCGAGCAGTACTTC. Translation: CASSRSSGSEQYF.